This T cell receptor beta chain was identified in a study of blood T cell repertoires in COVID-19. Within the 2 weeks before study entry, each person in the exposed group met a COVID-19 case. The data were produced by immunoSEQ multiplex PCR, yet TCRdb's version contains in-frame clones alone and is incomplete. The data hold 120,000 to 150,000 clones, with roughly four fifths observed a single time. This CDR3 has 13 residues. V dropped 6 bases and J dropped 3 bases, with 12 bases sitting between them. CDR1 and CDR2 (germline): MGHDK, SYGVNS. Sequenced sample: PBMCs or T cells enriched from blood (not recorded which). This sequence was found in a woman under 30 who had been exposed to COVID-19. The V and J genes are TRBV25-1 and TRBJ2-7; TRBD1 might be the D (5 bases). CDR3 sequence (DNA): TGTGCCAGCAGCTTGGGGCAGGGCTACGAGCAGTACTTC. Amino acid sequence: CASSLGQGYEQYF.